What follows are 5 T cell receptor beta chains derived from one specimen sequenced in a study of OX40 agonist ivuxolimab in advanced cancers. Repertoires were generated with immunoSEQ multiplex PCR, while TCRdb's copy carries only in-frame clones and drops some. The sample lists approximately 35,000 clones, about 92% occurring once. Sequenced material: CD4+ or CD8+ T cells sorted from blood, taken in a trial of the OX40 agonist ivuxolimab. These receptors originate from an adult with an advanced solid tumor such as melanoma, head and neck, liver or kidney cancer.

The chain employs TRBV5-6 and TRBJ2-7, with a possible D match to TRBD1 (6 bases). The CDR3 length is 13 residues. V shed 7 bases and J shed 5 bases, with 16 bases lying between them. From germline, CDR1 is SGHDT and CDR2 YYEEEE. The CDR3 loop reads CASQTGRVHEQYF. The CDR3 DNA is TGTGCCAGCCAAACAGGGAGAGTTCACGAGCAGTACTTC.

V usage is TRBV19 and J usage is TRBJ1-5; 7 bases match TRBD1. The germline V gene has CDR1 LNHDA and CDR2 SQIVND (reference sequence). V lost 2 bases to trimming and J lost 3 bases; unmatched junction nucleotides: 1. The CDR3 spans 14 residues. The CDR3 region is CASSIQGVNQPQHF. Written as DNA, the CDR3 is TGTGCCAGTAGTATACAGGGGGTCAATCAGCCCCAGCATTTT.

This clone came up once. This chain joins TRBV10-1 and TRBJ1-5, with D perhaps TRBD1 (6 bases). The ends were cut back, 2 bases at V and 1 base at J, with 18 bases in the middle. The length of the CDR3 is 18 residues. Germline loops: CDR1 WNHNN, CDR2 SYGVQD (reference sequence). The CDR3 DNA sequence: TGCGCCAGCAGTGAGATGAGAGGGTCAGGGACAAGCAATCAGCCCCAGCATTTT. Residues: CASSEMRGSGTSNQPQHF.

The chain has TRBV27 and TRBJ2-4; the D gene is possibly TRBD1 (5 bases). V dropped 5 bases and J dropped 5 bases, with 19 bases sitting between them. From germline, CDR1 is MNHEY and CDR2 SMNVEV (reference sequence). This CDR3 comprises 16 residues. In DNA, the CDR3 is TGTGCCAGCAGTCCCCCCATGGGGTTAGGGGAAAACATTCAGTACTTC. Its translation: CASSPPMGLGENIQYF.

CDR3 nucleotides: TGTGCCAGTAGTGAGATGACACCCTCCACCGGGGAGCTGTTTTTT. This translates into CASSEMTPSTGELFF. The chain uses TRBV19 and TRBJ2-2; D gene unclear. Germline lookup yields CDR1 LNHDA and CDR2 SQIVND (reference sequence). This CDR3 contains 15 residues. V lost 5 bases and J lost 4, with 14 bases in between.